This T cell receptor beta chain was identified during a study of blood T cells in healthy people across ages. Each of the donors had around 9 milliliters of peripheral blood drawn into EDTA-treated Vacutainer tubes. PCR was performed a second time for about 6 to 12 cycles using a sample-barcoded 5' primer and a J-beta primer mix. Each cDNA molecule carried a tag from a template-switch adaptor that contained 12 random nucleotides. TCRdb analysed the 5' RACE reads with MiXCR anew, one entry per CDR3 protein. Here the sample spans 450,000 to 700,000 distinct CDR3 sequences, roughly 29% being singletons. The CDR3 is made up of 12 amino acids. J was trimmed by 6 bases and V by 6 bases; bases with no gene match: 6. Germline CDR1 reads DFQATT; CDR2 reads SNEGSKA (reference sequence). Study-level findings and limits: Roughly linear declines in TCR beta diversity per million T cells occurred with age.

This clonotype has more than one count but fewer than ten. Antigen specificity is unknown. This chain links TRBV20-1 with TRBJ2-5; 8 bases map to TRBD1. The TCR comes from a woman aged 70 to 79 in good health. The sequenced sample consisted of blood. This CDR3 is CSAHGQGQTQYF. The CDR3 DNA reads TGCAGTGCACACGGACAGGGCCAGACCCAGTACTTC.